The 24 T cell receptor beta chains below come from one sample, sequenced in a study of T cell clonality in common variable immunodeficiency. The protocol was immunoSEQ multiplex PCR, while the TCRdb copy is restricted to in-frame clones and leaves out a portion. This sample has around 55,000 clones and no singletons, with about 1.7% in the ten largest. The sequenced sample consisted of peripheral blood mononuclear cells. The receptors were sampled from a person aged 18-70 years in good health.

The table lists this clone with many counts. The read gets to within 3 residues of the CDR3 end, and the germline J gene fills in the rest. The chain recombines TRBV2 with TRBJ2-5; 7 bases fit TRBD1. The CDR3 covers 15 residues. Germline trimming cut 5 bases from V and 3 bases from J; bases unmatched to any gene: 9. In germline, CDR1 is SNHLY, CDR2 FYNNEI. The CDR3: CASSPGTAEEETQYF. CDR3 DNA, as far as it was read: TGTGCCAGCAGTCCCGGGACAGCAGAAGAAGAGACC. Full variable domain (remainder filled in from reference TRBV2 and TRBJ2-5): EPEVTQTPSHQVTQMGQEVILRCVPISNHLYFYWYRQILGQKVEFLVSFYNNEISEKSEIFDDQFSVERPDGSNFTLKIRSTKLEDSAMYFCASSPGTAEEETQYFGPGTRLLVL.

This clone was picked up a small number of times. Coverage ceases 3 residues before the CDR3 finishes, and the germline J gene fills in the end. The chain combines TRBV7-9 with TRBJ1-2; possibly TRBD1 for D (5 bases). There are 15 residues in the CDR3. The germline V gene has CDR1 SEHNR and CDR2 FQNEAQ (reference sequence). The part of the CDR3 DNA that was read is TGTGCCAGCAGCAAAACGGGACTTACGACCTACGAC. Translated: CASSKTGLTTYD. The whole CDR3 protein reads CASSKTGLTTYDYTF.

This clone was seen ten or more times. The read halts 3 residues ahead of the CDR3 end, with the missing end drawn from the germline J gene. This rearrangement joins TRBV20-1 to TRBJ2-7; 7 bases fit TRBD1. Germline loops: CDR1 DFQATT, CDR2 SNEGSKA (reference sequence). J gave up 4 bases and V 6 bases, and 9 bases lay outside the gene matches. The CDR3 runs to 13 residues. The part of the CDR3 DNA that was read is TGCAGTGCAGAGGGACAGAAAGAATACGAG. As protein: CSAEGQKEYE. The full CDR3 protein is CSAEGQKEYEQYF.

In its sample, this clone was seen many times. With the read ending 3 residues before the CDR3 end, the germline J gene is used to fill in that end. The V call is TRBV5-1, the J call TRBJ2-5; 8 nucleotides line up with TRBD2. Trimming took 1 base from V and 1 from J; bases not matched to a gene: 3. Germline CDR1 and CDR2: SGHRS and YFSETQ. CDR3 length equals 15 residues. CDR3 DNA, as far as it was read: TGCGCCAGCAGCTTGAGCGCGGGGGGCCAAGAGACC. Residues: CASSLSAGGQET. The complete CDR3 reads CASSLSAGGQETQYF.

This clone was counted at least ten times. At one of its ends the junction is not consistent with the germline gene, which may arise from a read error. Read coverage stops 3 residues before the CDR3 terminus; the germline J gene supplies the remainder. V is TRBV7-7 and J is TRBJ2-3; possible D gene TRBD1, 6 bases. The CDR3 totals 13 residues. Per the germline V gene, CDR1 is SSHAT and CDR2 is FNYEAQ (reference sequence). Here the CDR3 reads CASSRTATDTQYF. The covered CDR3 bases are TGTGCTAGCAGTAGGACAGCCACAGATACG. The full variable domain, its missing parts supplied by reference TRBV7-7 and TRBJ2-3, is GAGVSQSPRYKVTKRGQDVTLRCDPISSHATLYWYQQALGQGPEFLTYFNYEAQPDKSGLPSDRFSAERPEGSISTLTIQRTEQRDSAMYRCASSRTATDTQYFGPGTRLTVL.

This clone was picked up many times. Here the CDR3 reads CASSSTGADGYEQYF. The CDR3 bases that were read are TGTGCCAGCAGCTCAACAGGGGCTGATGGCTACGAG. The chain carries TRBV7-2 and TRBJ2-7, with 7 bases identical to TRBD1. The read comes to an end 3 residues before the CDR3 does, leaving the germline J gene to fill in the end. V dropped 4 bases and J dropped 3; count of bases not matched to a gene: 9. Germline CDR1 reads SGHTA; CDR2 reads FQGNSA. CDR3 size: 15 residues.

This clone occurred many times. The read terminates 3 residues before the CDR3 end, so the remaining end is supplied by the germline J gene. This rearrangement joins TRBV7-3 to TRBJ2-2, with TRBD1 identical over 7 bases. The germline gives CDR1 SGHTA, CDR2 FQGTGA. This CDR3 comprises 12 residues. CDR3 sequence reads: CASSRQGQPLFF. The covered CDR3 bases are TGTGCCAGCAGCCGACAGGGACAGCCG. The entire variable domain, with the rest obtained from reference TRBV7-3 and TRBJ2-2, is as follows: GAGVSQTPSNKVTEKGKYVELRCDPISGHTALYWYRQSLGQGPEFLIYFQGTGAADDSGLPNDRFFAVRPEGSVSTLKIQRTERGDSAVYLCASSRQGQPLFFGEGSRLTVL.

The sample holds many counts of this clone. Read data end 3 residues before the CDR3 end; the end is taken from the germline J gene. J is TRBJ1-2 and V is TRBV5-4; no reliable D call. Trimming stripped 4 bases from V and 3 bases from J, with 4 bases between. This CDR3 contains 11 residues. CDR1 is SGHNT and CDR2 is YYREEE in the germline V gene (reference sequence). The part of the CDR3 DNA that was read is TGTGCCAGCAGCCTCGACTATGGC. Translating gives CASSLDYG. The full CDR3 sequence reads CASSLDYGYTF.

This clone turned up a few times. Read data end 3 residues before the CDR3 end; the end is taken from the germline J gene. The chain recombines TRBV6-2 or TRBV6-3 with TRBJ2-7; perhaps TRBD1 as D (5 bases). V was clipped by 8 bases and J by 2 bases, with 16 bases between them. Germline V gene lookup returns CDR1 MNHEY and CDR2 SVGEGT. This CDR3 contains 14 residues. The CDR3 here is CASLTPRATYEQYF. The DNA read from the CDR3 is TGTGCCAGCCTAACCCCCAGGGCTACCTACGAG.

This clone was detected many times. The CDR3 end lies 3 residues beyond the end of the read and is filled in from the germline J gene. This rearrangement joins TRBV20-1 to TRBJ2-7, with 11 bases matching TRBD2. Germline V lookup: CDR1 DFQATT, CDR2 SNEGSKA (reference sequence). The CDR3 totals 15 residues. Germline trimming cut 3 bases from V and 2 bases from J; bases unmatched to any gene: 6. CDR3 DNA, as far as it was read: TGCAGTGCTAGCGACGGGACTAGCGGCGCCTACGAG. It specifies CSASDGTSGAYE. The whole CDR3 sequence is CSASDGTSGAYEQYF.

This clone occurred many times. The DNA ends 3 residues before the CDR3 does, and the rest of the CDR3 is filled in from the germline J gene. The chain joins TRBV7-2 to TRBJ1-2, with a tentative D call TRBD1 (5 bases). This CDR3 has 14 amino acids. V lost 7 bases, J lost 2 bases, and 14 bases lay in between. Germline V gene lookup returns CDR1 SGHTA and CDR2 FQGNSA. The CDR3 is CASTLRTPNYGYTF. Partial CDR3 DNA: TGTGCCAGCACCCTTCGGACACCCAACTATGGC.

Comment on this clone: With the read ending 3 residues before the CDR3 end, the germline J gene is used to fill in that end. The chain couples TRBV10-2 to TRBJ2-3; the match to TRBD1 covers 7 bases. Per the germline V gene, CDR1 is WSHSY and CDR2 is SAAADI. The CDR3 runs to 12 residues. The CDR3 bases that were read are TGCGCCAGCGGGGCACAGGGGTCCACG. Protein product: CASGAQGST. The whole CDR3 protein reads CASGAQGSTQYF.

This clone appeared many times. The read ends 3 residues early relative to the CDR3; the germline J gene fills the gap. The chain combines TRBV7-3 with TRBJ2-5; 7 bases agree with TRBD2. With V trimmed by 4 bases and J by 4 bases, 6 bases remained unmatched. This CDR3 is built from 14 residues. Germline values: CDR1 SGHTA, CDR2 FQGTGA. CDR3 protein: CASSWGGRGETQYF. CDR3 DNA (partial): TGTGCCAGCAGCTGGGGGGGAAGGGGAGAGACC.

This clone was picked up many times. The read ends 3 residues shy of where the CDR3 ends; the end is completed using the germline J gene. The chain employs TRBV6-2 or TRBV6-3 and TRBJ2-6; TRBD2 might be the D (5 bases). Germline CDR1 reads MNHEY; CDR2 reads SVGEGT. The CDR3 loop spans 17 amino acids. Deletions cut 2 bases from V and 1 base from J, with 12 bases between. The CDR3 sequence: CASSYPGIRSGANVLTF. Incomplete CDR3 DNA: TGTGCCAGCAGTTACCCGGGGATTCGTTCTGGGGCCAACGTC.

The covered CDR3 bases are TGTGCCAGCAGTTACGACAGAGAATACGGC. Its protein product is CASSYDREYG. In full, the CDR3 is CASSYDREYGYTF. The rearrangement joins TRBV6-2 or TRBV6-3 to TRBJ1-2; a weak D match, TRBD1 (5 bases). The read terminates 3 residues before the CDR3 end, so the remaining end is supplied by the germline J gene. The CDR3 covers 13 residues. Germline V CDR1 and CDR2: MNHEY, SVGEGT.

This clone was picked up many times. The observed sequence ends 3 residues before the CDR3 terminus, with the missing tail filled in from the germline J gene. The rearrangement links TRBV30 to TRBJ1-3; 9 bases align to TRBD1. Unmatched junction bases numbered 5, after V lost 3 bases and J lost 2 bases. The length of the CDR3 is 15 residues. Germline V gives CDR1 GTSNPN, CDR2 SVGIG (reference sequence). CDR3 in amino acids: CAWRDRGWAGNTIYF. The DNA read from the CDR3 is TGTGCCTGGAGGGACAGGGGTTGGGCTGGAAACACC.

This clone was counted ten times or more. Incomplete CDR3 DNA: TGTGCCAGCAGCTTCCGAGGGACAGATCAAGAGACC. It encodes CASSFRGTDQET. The CDR3 in full is CASSFRGTDQETQYF. The chain has TRBV7-9 and TRBJ2-5, with 7 bases identical to TRBD1. The DNA ends 3 residues before the CDR3 does, and the rest of the CDR3 is filled in from the germline J gene. The CDR3 runs to 15 residues. Trimming at V came to 3 bases and at J to 2 bases, leaving 6 bases not matched to a gene. Germline loops: CDR1 SEHNR, CDR2 FQNEAQ (reference sequence). The whole variable domain, remainder taken from reference TRBV7-9 and TRBJ2-5, is DTGVSQNPRHKITKRGQNVTFRCDPISEHNRLYWYRQTLGQGPEFLTYFQNEAQLEKSRLLSDRFSAERPKGSFSTLEIQRTEQGDSAMYLCASSFRGTDQETQYFGPGTRLLVL.

This clone was picked up many times. From the germline J gene comes the end of the CDR3, since the read stops 3 residues before it. V gene TRBV20-1 combines with J gene TRBJ2-7, with TRBD2 matching 11 bases. Per germline, CDR1 DFQATT and CDR2 SNEGSKA (reference sequence). The V segment lost 1 base and the J segment 2 bases; nucleotides outside the gene matches: 4. The length of the CDR3 is 15 residues. The CDR3 spells CSARGASGGTYEQYF. The CDR3 bases that were read are TGCAGTGCTAGAGGGGCTAGCGGGGGGACCTACGAG.

Of note for this clone: The CDR3 end is not reached by the read, which stops 3 residues before it; the germline J gene fills it in. The chain uses TRBV19 and TRBJ1-2; D is possibly TRBD1 (5 bases). The CDR3 contains 16 residues. The V gene's germline CDR1 is LNHDA and CDR2 SQIVND (reference sequence). The CDR3 bases that were read are TGTGCCAGTAGTAAGGCCCCGCGGGGGACCTACAATGAC. Amino acid sequence: CASSKAPRGTYND. The whole CDR3 protein is CASSKAPRGTYNDYTF.

This clone appeared many times. The covered CDR3 bases are TGTGCCAGTAGTGTAAGCGGGGGGCCATACGAG. It yields the protein CASSVSGGPYE. The full CDR3 reads CASSVSGGPYEQYF. The V and J genes are TRBV19 and TRBJ2-7; 9 bases agree with TRBD2. The DNA ends 3 residues before the CDR3 does, and the rest of the CDR3 is filled in from the germline J gene. This CDR3 contains 14 residues. The ends lost 5 bases at V and 4 bases at J; junction bases unmatched: 6. The germline CDR1 and CDR2 sequences are LNHDA and SQIVND (reference sequence). Supplemented by reference TRBV19 and TRBJ2-7, the full variable domain reads DGGITQSPKYLFRKEGQNVTLSCEQNLNHDAMYWYRQDPGQGLRLIYYSQIVNDFQKGDIAEGYSVSREKKESFPLTVTSAQKNPTAFYLCASSVSGGPYEQYFGPGTRLTVT.

This clone was detected ten times or more. The missing CDR3 end, 3 residues past where the read stops, is filled in from the germline J gene. V and J are TRBV7-9 and TRBJ1-2; D call uncertain. The CDR3 totals 12 residues. Germline V CDR1 and CDR2: SEHNR, FQNEAQ (reference sequence). The V end was cut by 2 bases, the J end by 5 bases, with 6 bases between. The CDR3 bases that were read are TGTGCCAGCAGCTTACCGGGTTATGGC. Residues: CASSLPGYG. The full CDR3 sequence reads CASSLPGYGYTF. Drawing the rest from reference TRBV7-9 and TRBJ1-2, the complete variable domain is DTGVSQNPRHKITKRGQNVTFRCDPISEHNRLYWYRQTLGQGPEFLTYFQNEAQLEKSRLLSDRFSAERPKGSFSTLEIQRTEQGDSAMYLCASSLPGYGYTFGSGTRLTVV.

With respect to this clone: The junction departs from the called germline gene at one end, perhaps through a read error. The read gets to within 3 residues of the CDR3 end, and the germline J gene fills in the rest. The chain is built from TRBV7-7 and TRBJ1-1, with 8 bases fitting TRBD1. The CDR3 is 17 amino acids. Germline lookup yields CDR1 SSHAT and CDR2 FNYEAQ (reference sequence). The CDR3 bases that were read are TGTGCTAGCAGCTGCCCCGCGGAAGGACAGGGGAACACTGAA. Translating gives CASSCPAEGQGNTE. The whole CDR3 sequence reads CASSCPAEGQGNTEAFF.

This clone was found many times. The CDR3 end is not reached by the read, which stops 3 residues before it; the germline J gene fills it in. The gene calls are TRBV6-2 or TRBV6-3 and TRBJ2-5; 11 bases are shared with TRBD2. The CDR3 has 15 amino acids. CDR1 and CDR2 (germline): MNHEY, SVGEGT. The ends lost 6 bases at V and 4 bases at J; junction bases unmatched: 7. CDR3 loop: CASSRRGTSGETQYF. The DNA read from the CDR3 is TGTGCCAGCAGCCGACGAGGGACTAGCGGAGAGACC.

This chain's CDR3 is CASSPSPPLESLISAFF. CDR3 bases read: TGTGCCAGCTCACCATCTCCGCCCTTAGAGTCTCTAATTTCA. The chain joins TRBV18 to TRBJ1-1; D gene unclear. The CDR3 end is not reached by the read, which stops 3 residues before it; the germline J gene fills it in. The length of the CDR3 is 17 residues. Germline V CDR1 and CDR2: KGHSH, LQKENI.